The 20 T cell receptor beta chains below were found in one sample sequenced in a study of T cell responses to AZD1222 COVID-19 vaccine. Libraries were prepared by immunoSEQ multiplex PCR; TCRdb keeps only in-frame clonotypes and omits some of them. Among some 170,000 clones, around 90% were seen once, and the ten largest hold more than 4%. The sequenced sample was peripheral blood, obtained 28 days after the second dose of the MenACWY control vaccine. Receptors were obtained from an adult who received the MenACWY meningococcal vaccine as a control.

The rearrangement joins TRBV27 to TRBJ1-1; 8 bases are a match to TRBD1. This CDR3 comprises 15 residues. With V trimmed by 4 bases and J by 5 bases, 9 bases remained unmatched. Per germline, CDR1 MNHEY and CDR2 SMNVEV (reference sequence). The CDR3 region has the DNA TGTGCCAGCAGTTCGCAGGGGGCCCAGGGAACTGAAGCTTTCTTT. It yields the protein CASSSQGAQGTEAFF.

The chain couples TRBV29-1 to TRBJ2-2; 7 bases line up with TRBD2. J gave up 5 bases and V 1 base, and 4 bases lay outside the gene matches. The CDR3 has 14 residues. Germline CDR1 and CDR2: SQVTM and ANQGSEA. The CDR3 DNA follows: TGCAGCGTTGAAGGTCTAGCGGAAACCGGGGAGCTGTTTTTT. Protein: CSVEGLAETGELFF.

V and J are TRBV12-3 or TRBV12-4 and TRBJ2-3; D call uncertain. This CDR3 contains 12 residues. V lost 6 bases and J lost 3, with 7 bases in between. The CDR3 coding sequence is TGTGCCAGCAGATACCCTACAGATACGCAGTATTTT. It translates to CASRYPTDTQYF.

This clone was recorded only once. The chain couples TRBV7-9 to TRBJ2-7; TRBD1 matches at 10 bases. Germline V gene data show CDR1 as SEHNR and CDR2 as FQNEAQ (reference sequence). CDR3 length: 14 residues. Germline trimming cut 5 bases from V and 1 base from J; bases unmatched to any gene: 2. As DNA, the CDR3 is TGTGCCAGCAGCCGGGACAGGGGTTCCTACGAGCAGTACTTC. Protein product: CASSRDRGSYEQYF. The whole variable domain, filled in from reference TRBV7-9 and TRBJ2-7, reads DTGVSQNPRHKITKRGQNVTFRCDPISEHNRLYWYRQTLGQGPEFLTYFQNEAQLEKSRLLSDRFSAERPKGSFSTLEIQRTEQGDSAMYLCASSRDRGSYEQYFGPGTRLTVT.

This clone came up once. CDR3 amino acids: CASSYNRNGDTEAFF. The CDR3, as DNA: TGTGCCAGCAGTTATAATCGGAATGGGGACACTGAAGCTTTCTTT. The chain combines TRBV6-5 with TRBJ1-1; D is uncertain. Germline CDR1 MNHEY, CDR2 SVGAGI. Trimming took 3 bases from V and 3 from J, leaving 14 bases between them. This CDR3 region has 15 residues.

The J gene is TRBJ2-7, the V gene TRBV27; 7 bases line up with TRBD2. The CDR3 sequence is 16 residues long. The V gene end was trimmed by 3 bases and the J gene end by 0 bases; junction bases not matched to a gene: 8. Germline V gene data show CDR1 as MNHEY and CDR2 as SMNVEV (reference sequence). Here the CDR3 reads CASSLQPSGDSYEQYF. The CDR3 region has the DNA TGTGCCAGCAGTTTGCAGCCCAGCGGGGACTCCTACGAGCAGTACTTC.

In its sample, this clone was seen once. This chain uses TRBV12-3 or TRBV12-4 with TRBJ2-1; a weak D match, TRBD2 (5 bases). V lost 3 bases and J 10 bases, leaving 10 bases between the germline ends. This CDR3 is built from 12 residues. In nucleotides, the CDR3 is TGTGCCAGCAGTTTCGCGTCGGGGGAGCAGTTCTTC. Its protein is CASSFASGEQFF.

J is TRBJ1-2 and V is TRBV20-1; no clear D. CDR3 length: 10 amino acids. The germline CDR1 and CDR2 sequences are DFQATT and SNEGSKA (reference sequence). Trimming pared 5 bases from V and 1 base from J, leaving 2 bases between. Here the CDR3 reads CSALNYGYTF. CDR3 nucleotide sequence: TGCAGTGCTCTTAACTATGGCTACACCTTC.

The rearrangement joins TRBV14 to TRBJ1-2, with 9 bases matching TRBD1. CDR1 and CDR2 (germline): SGHDN, FVKESK. J lost 4 bases, V lost 3 bases, and 0 bases had no gene match. This CDR3 has 13 residues. As DNA, the CDR3 is TGTGCCAGCAGCCAGACAGGGGGCTATGGCTACACCTTC. This translates into CASSQTGGYGYTF.

The chain recombines TRBV7-2 with TRBJ2-7, with TRBD2 matching over 8 bases. The germline CDR1 and CDR2 sequences are SGHTA and FQGNSA. The CDR3 is 15 amino acids. The junction had 8 bases not matched to a gene; V was cut back by 1 base and J by 6 bases. DNA for the CDR3: TGTGCCAGCAGCTTAGGGACCGGGACTAGGAGCGAGCAGTACTTC. It is translated as CASSLGTGTRSEQYF.

Concerning this clone itself: The sample carries other DNA sequences with the same CDR3. The chain joins TRBV7-2 to TRBJ1-3, with D possibly matching TRBD1 (5 bases). This CDR3 comprises 15 residues. V dropped 3 bases and J dropped 0 bases, with 9 bases sitting between them. The germline V gene encodes CDR1 SGHTA and CDR2 FQGNSA. CDR3 residues: CASSLGGVSGNTIYF. CDR3 coding DNA: TGTGCCAGCAGCTTGGGGGGAGTCTCTGGAAACACCATATATTTT. Using reference TRBV7-2 and TRBJ1-3 for the parts outside the CDR3, the full variable domain is GAGVSQSPSNKVTEKGKDVELRCDPISGHTALYWYRQSLGQGLEFLIYFQGNSAPDKSGLPSDRFSAERTGGSVSTLTIQRTQQEDSAVYLCASSLGGVSGNTIYFGEGSWLTVV.

The chain employs TRBV3-1 (or the pseudogene TRBV3-2) and TRBJ1-1; the D gene is possibly TRBD1 (5 bases). CDR3 size: 15 residues. V dropped 2 bases and J dropped 4 bases, with 14 bases sitting between them. Germline CDR1 reads LGHDT; CDR2 reads YNNKEL (reference sequence). The CDR3 DNA is TGTGCCAGCAGCCAACTTTGGGGTACAGGCACTGAAGCTTTCTTT. Protein: CASSQLWGTGTEAFF.

This sequence joins TRBV7-9 and TRBJ2-7, with TRBD2 identical over 9 bases. There are 15 residues in the CDR3. V lost 4 bases to trimming and J lost 7 bases; unmatched junction nucleotides: 11. Germline V gene data show CDR1 as SEHNR and CDR2 as FQNEAQ (reference sequence). This chain's CDR3 is CASSSTRTSVPEQYF. The CDR3 DNA follows: TGTGCCAGCAGCTCCACCAGGACTAGCGTGCCTGAGCAGTACTTC.

The chain combines TRBV19 with TRBJ2-7; weak D call: TRBD1 (7 bases). The V gene's germline CDR1 is LNHDA and CDR2 SQIVND (reference sequence). V was trimmed by 0 bases and J by 2 bases, leaving 14 bases between them. The CDR3 extends over 16 amino acids. DNA of the CDR3: TGTGCCAGTAGTATAGACGGAGGGGGCGACGCCTACGAGCAGTACTTC. Encoded protein: CASSIDGGGDAYEQYF. Using reference TRBV19 and TRBJ2-7 for the parts outside the CDR3, the full variable domain is DGGITQSPKYLFRKEGQNVTLSCEQNLNHDAMYWYRQDPGQGLRLIYYSQIVNDFQKGDIAEGYSVSREKKESFPLTVTSAQKNPTAFYLCASSIDGGGDAYEQYFGPGTRLTVT.

In its sample, this clone was seen once. The chain joins TRBV23-1 to TRBJ1-4; tentatively, D is TRBD1 (5 bases). TRBV23-1 is an ORF, with its function uncertain. Trimming removed 4 bases from V and 0 bases from J, with 18 bases in between. CDR3 length: 18 amino acids. The CDR3 protein is CASSRGAGFLSTNEKLFF. CDR3 DNA sequence: TGCGCCAGCAGTCGTGGGGCAGGGTTCCTGTCAACTAATGAAAAACTGTTTTTT.

V is TRBV30 and J is TRBJ1-4, with TRBD1 as a possible D gene (5 bases). The length of the CDR3 is 16 residues. Trimming removed 2 bases at V and 10 bases at J, with 23 bases between. Germline assignment: CDR1 GTSNPN and CDR2 SVGIG (reference sequence). The CDR3 nucleotides read TGTGCCTGGAGTCCACATACAGGCCAGGGCGCCGGAAAACTGTTTTTT. Translated, it gives CAWSPHTGQGAGKLFF.

This clone was recorded once. The chain has TRBV6-5 and TRBJ2-2, with D unresolved. There are 14 residues in the CDR3. The ends were cut back, 1 base at V and 4 bases at J, with 7 bases in the middle. Per the germline V gene, CDR1 is MNHEY and CDR2 is SVGAGI. The CDR3 region is CASSYFRLTGELFF. The CDR3 bases are TGTGCCAGCAGTTACTTTAGACTCACCGGGGAGCTGTTTTTT.

The chain has TRBV5-1 and TRBJ2-1; TRBD1 is a possible D gene (6 bases). V was shortened by 6 bases and J by 2 bases, with 12 bases between the two germline ends. The germline V gene has CDR1 SGHRS and CDR2 YFSETQ. The CDR3 covers 14 residues. The CDR3 DNA is TGCGCCAGCACCTCAAGGGGGACCTACAATGAGCAGTTCTTC. It specifies CASTSRGTYNEQFF.

The rearrangement joins TRBV3-1 (or the pseudogene TRBV3-2) to TRBJ2-2, with TRBD1 identical over 7 bases. This CDR3 contains 17 residues. The V and J ends lost 1 base and 4 bases, in that order; junction bases with no gene match: 9. Germline V gene lookup returns CDR1 LGHDT and CDR2 YNNKEL (reference sequence). CDR3 loop: CASSQGQGTTFTGELFF. The DNA for the CDR3 is TGTGCCAGCAGCCAAGGACAGGGAACAACATTCACCGGGGAGCTGTTTTTT.

J is TRBJ2-6 and V is TRBV6-2 or TRBV6-3; TRBD2 is a possible D gene (6 bases). Germline CDR1 reads MNHEY; CDR2 reads SVGEGT. The CDR3 length is 15 residues. V gave up 6 bases and J gave up 4 bases, with 13 bases separating them. The chain's CDR3 is CASSPSGLGANVLTF. In DNA form, the CDR3 reads TGTGCCAGCAGCCCCTCGGGACTGGGGGCCAACGTCCTGACTTTC.